These 20 T cell receptor beta chains share one sample of origin, sequenced in a study of control samples from healthy donors and cancer patients. Assay used: immunoSEQ multiplex PCR; TCRdb lists only in-frame clones, some missing. The sample's table shows about 210,000 clones. Specimen: blood. The receptors stem from a woman in her thirties in good health.

The rearrangement uses TRBV4-1 and TRBJ1-4; D not resolved. There are 14 residues in the CDR3. V lost 4 bases, J lost 5 bases, and 11 bases lay in between. CDR1 is MGHRA, CDR2 YSYEKL, per germline. DNA for the CDR3: TGCGCCAGCAGCCGCGTCACCCGCAATGAAAAACTGTTTTTT. This translates into CASSRVTRNEKLFF.

Points on this clone: Other DNA sequences in this specimen translate into the identical CDR3. The chain employs TRBV18 and TRBJ1-1; D may be TRBD1 (5 bases). This CDR3 comprises 13 residues. V lost 0 bases and J 3 bases, leaving 5 bases between the germline ends. Germline CDR1 and CDR2: KGHSH and LQKENI. Here the CDR3 reads CASSPPGDTEAFF. CDR3 sequence (DNA): TGTGCCAGCTCACCACCGGGGGACACTGAAGCTTTCTTT.

V usage is TRBV18 and J usage is TRBJ1-6, with 8 nucleotides matching TRBD1. CDR1 KGHSH and CDR2 LQKENI come from the germline V gene. The V segment lost 3 bases and the J segment 9 bases; nucleotides outside the gene matches: 10. There are 16 residues in the CDR3. Written as DNA, the CDR3 is TGTGCCAGCTCACCGGAGGACAGGGTAGCCAGTTCACCCCTCCACTTT. It yields the protein CASSPEDRVASSPLHF. Supplemented by reference TRBV18 and TRBJ1-6, the full variable domain reads NAGVMQNPRHLVRRRGQEARLRCSPMKGHSHVYWYRQLPEEGLKFMVYLQKENIIDESGMPKERFSAEFPKEGPSILRIQQVVRGDSAAYFCASSPEDRVASSPLHFGNGTRLTVT.

The V call is TRBV6-2 or TRBV6-3, the J call TRBJ1-5; 8 bases map to TRBD1. The CDR3 loop spans 18 amino acids. Looked up from germline, CDR1 is MNHEY and CDR2 is SVGEGT. V lost 0 bases to trimming and J lost 7 bases; unmatched junction nucleotides: 14. CDR3 DNA: TGTGCCAGCAGTTACTCCTCGGAGACAGGGGAGCCGGGGCAGCCCCAGCATTTT. It translates to CASSYSSETGEPGQPQHF.

J is TRBJ2-1 and V is TRBV19, with 7 bases identical to TRBD1. Germline V gene lookup returns CDR1 LNHDA and CDR2 SQIVND (reference sequence). The CDR3 contains 15 residues. Germline trimming cut 6 bases from V and 2 bases from J; bases unmatched to any gene: 7. The CDR3, as DNA: TGTGCCAGTAGGTGGAGACAGGGACCCTACAATGAGCAGTTCTTC. Translated, it gives CASRWRQGPYNEQFF.

This sequence joins TRBV7-3 and TRBJ2-3; D possibly corresponds to TRBD1 (5 bases). The CDR3 length is 14 residues. Trimming left V 4 bases short and J 2 bases short, with 10 bases between. In germline, CDR1 is SGHTA, CDR2 FQGTGA. The DNA of the CDR3 is TGTGCCAGCAGCTCGGACACTTACACAGATACGCAGTATTTT. Translating it yields CASSSDTYTDTQYF.

V gene TRBV5-1 combines with J gene TRBJ2-7, with D maybe TRBD2 (5 bases). Germline V CDR1 and CDR2: SGHRS, YFSETQ. The CDR3 totals 17 residues. The V end lost 2 bases, the J end lost 3 bases, and 21 bases lay between the germline ends. The CDR3 loop reads CASSFCGFLTRRYEQYF. In nucleotides, the CDR3 is TGCGCCAGCAGCTTCTGCGGCTTCCTTACTAGGCGCTACGAGCAGTACTTC.

The rearrangement links TRBV7-9 to TRBJ1-1, with D tentatively TRBD1 (5 bases). V shed 3 bases and J shed 6 bases, with 8 bases lying between them. The length of the CDR3 is 12 residues. Per germline, CDR1 SEHNR and CDR2 FQNEAQ (reference sequence). CDR3 sequence reads: CASSFEGPEAFF. DNA for the CDR3: TGTGCCAGCAGCTTCGAGGGACCTGAAGCTTTCTTT. Based on the CDR3 plus reference TRBV7-9 and TRBJ1-1, the full variable domain is DTGVSQNPRHKITKRGQNVTFRCDPISEHNRLYWYRQTLGQGPEFLTYFQNEAQLEKSRLLSDRFSAERPKGSFSTLEIQRTEQGDSAMYLCASSFEGPEAFFGQGTRLTVV.

This chain links TRBV7-9 with TRBJ2-2, with D possibly being TRBD2 (6 bases). CDR1 is SEHNR and CDR2 is FQNEAQ in the germline V gene (reference sequence). V lost 2 bases and J 0 bases, leaving 13 bases between the germline ends. This CDR3 spans 17 amino acids. CDR3 DNA sequence: TGTGCCAGCAGCTTATATCCAGGAGGGGCGAACACCGGGGAGCTGTTTTTT. Translation gives CASSLYPGGANTGELFF.

The chain has TRBV29-1 and TRBJ2-2; D is unresolved. The CDR3 is made up of 13 amino acids. V lost 1 base to trimming and J lost 1 base, with 4 bases between them. Looked up from germline, CDR1 is SQVTM and CDR2 is ANQGSEA. DNA for the CDR3: TGCAGCGTTGAAGCTGTGAACACCGGGGAGCTGTTTTTT. Translating it yields CSVEAVNTGELFF.

The chain recombines TRBV4-1 with TRBJ1-5; no clear D gene. The CDR3 spans 15 residues. Germline V gene sequence: CDR1 MGHRA, CDR2 YSYEKL. V was cut by 2 bases and J by 7 bases, with 15 bases left in between. In nucleotides, the CDR3 is TGCGCCAGCAGCCAAAGGTCTGGTTGGGAGCAGCCCCAGCATTTT. This codes for CASSQRSGWEQPQHF.

The chain employs TRBV4-1 and TRBJ2-7; no reliable D call. The germline gives CDR1 MGHRA, CDR2 YSYEKL. The CDR3 has 14 residues. Deletions cut 8 bases from V and 1 base from J, with 15 bases between. The CDR3 spells CASAYRSQSYEQYF. DNA of the CDR3: TGCGCCAGCGCCTATAGGTCCCAATCCTACGAGCAGTACTTC.

V and J are TRBV5-8 and TRBJ1-5, with D tentatively TRBD1 (5 bases). The V end lost 1 base, the J end lost 2 bases, and 13 bases lay between the germline ends. Germline V lookup: CDR1 SGHTS, CDR2 YDEGEE. This CDR3 region has 16 residues. CDR3 nucleotides: TGTGCCAGCAGCTTGAACCAGGGACCTCGCAATCAGCCCCAGCATTTT. Encoded protein: CASSLNQGPRNQPQHF.

This chain connects TRBV7-9 to TRBJ1-5; tentative D call: TRBD1 (5 bases). This CDR3 comprises 15 residues. CDR1 is SEHNR and CDR2 is FQNEAQ in the germline V gene (reference sequence). Trimming stripped 0 bases from V and 5 bases from J, with 11 bases between. In nucleotides, the CDR3 is TGTGCCAGCAGCTTAGCCGCAGGGCCGGATCAGCCCCAGCATTTT. As protein: CASSLAAGPDQPQHF.

This sequence joins TRBV10-1 and TRBJ2-7; 8 bases fit TRBD1. CDR1 WNHNN and CDR2 SYGVQD come from the germline V gene (reference sequence). With 8 bases clipped from V and 10 bases from J, the junction kept 10 bases outside the gene matches. The CDR3 has 12 residues. This CDR3 is CASLRDRTSQYF. The CDR3 DNA is TGCGCCAGCCTCCGGGACAGGACCTCCCAGTACTTC.

The chain links TRBV6-5 to TRBJ1-6, with no clear D. There are 16 residues in the CDR3. V was shortened by 0 bases and J by 11 bases, with 17 bases between the two germline ends. In germline, CDR1 is MNHEY, CDR2 SVGAGI. CDR3 coding DNA: TGTGCCAGCAGTTACTCGAATACCCTCACCGCACCACCCCTCCACTTT. Its translation: CASSYSNTLTAPPLHF.

J is TRBJ2-3 and V is TRBV28; D may be TRBD2 (6 bases). The CDR3 length is 16 residues. Germline V gene data show CDR1 as MDHEN and CDR2 as SYDVKM. V was clipped by 6 bases and J by 8 bases, with 24 bases between them. Written as DNA, the CDR3 is TGTGCCAGCAGCCTCACAGCCGGGACTCTAGTAGCTACGCAGTATTTT. It translates to CASSLTAGTLVATQYF.

V and J are TRBV27 and TRBJ1-2; D uncertain. V shed 4 bases and J shed 4 bases, with 13 bases lying between them. The V gene's germline CDR1 is MNHEY and CDR2 SMNVEV (reference sequence). The CDR3 consists of 14 residues. The CDR3 loop is CASSSHRGFYGYTF. DNA for the CDR3: TGTGCCAGCAGTTCCCATCGGGGTTTCTATGGCTACACCTTC.

The CDR3 sequence: CASSQSTQQDTF. The CDR3 region has the DNA TGTGCCAGCAGCCAAAGCACTCAACAGGACACCTTC. The chain recombines TRBV6-6 with TRBJ1-2; TRBD1 is a possible D gene (5 bases). CDR1 and CDR2 (germline): MNHNY, SVGAGI (reference sequence). Between the trimmed V and J ends, which lost 6 bases and 12 bases, there was a span of 17 bases. CDR3 length: 12 amino acids.

CDR3 in amino acids: CASSPQVTSGLQFF. The DNA for the CDR3 is TGCGCCAGCAGCCCCCAGGTGACTAGCGGATTGCAGTTCTTC. V and J are TRBV4-1 and TRBJ2-1, with 9 nucleotides matching TRBD2. The J segment lost 12 bases and the V segment lost 4 bases, leaving 10 bases of the junction unmatched. The germline V gene encodes CDR1 MGHRA and CDR2 YSYEKL. The CDR3 length is 14 residues.